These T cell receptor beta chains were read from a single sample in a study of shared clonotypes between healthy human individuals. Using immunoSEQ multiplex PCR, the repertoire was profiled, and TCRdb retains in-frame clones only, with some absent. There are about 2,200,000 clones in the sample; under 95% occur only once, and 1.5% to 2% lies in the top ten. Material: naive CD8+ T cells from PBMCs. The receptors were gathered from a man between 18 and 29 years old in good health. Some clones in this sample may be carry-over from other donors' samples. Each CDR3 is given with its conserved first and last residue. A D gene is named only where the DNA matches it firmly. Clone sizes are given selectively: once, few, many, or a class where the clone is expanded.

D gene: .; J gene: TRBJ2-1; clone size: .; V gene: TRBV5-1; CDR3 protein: CASSLALDEQFF; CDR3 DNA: TGCGCCAGCAGCTTGGCCTTGGATGAGCAGTTCTTC
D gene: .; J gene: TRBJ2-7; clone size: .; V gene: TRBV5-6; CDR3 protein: CASSGGGTGSYEQYF; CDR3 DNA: TGTGCCAGCAGCGGCGGAGGGACGGGCTCCTACGAGCAGTACTTC
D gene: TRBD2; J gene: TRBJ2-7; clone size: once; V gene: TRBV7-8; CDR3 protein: CASSPRLAGNSYEQYF; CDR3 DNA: TGTGCCAGCAGCCCCCGACTAGCGGGGAACTCCTACGAGCAGTACTTC
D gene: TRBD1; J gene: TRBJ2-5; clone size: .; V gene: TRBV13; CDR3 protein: CASSRRTGGFVRGQETQYF; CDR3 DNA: TGTGCCAGCAGTAGGAGGACAGGGGGCTTCGTTAGGGGCCAAGAGACCCAGTACTTC
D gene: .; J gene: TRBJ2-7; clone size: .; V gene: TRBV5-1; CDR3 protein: CASSLASGHSSYEQYF; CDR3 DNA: TGCGCCAGCAGCTTGGCTTCGGGCCACTCCTCCTACGAGCAGTACTTC
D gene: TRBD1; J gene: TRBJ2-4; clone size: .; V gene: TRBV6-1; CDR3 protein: CASSEVGRGNIQYF; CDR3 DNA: TGTGCCAGCAGTGAAGTTGGCAGGGGGAACATTCAGTACTTC
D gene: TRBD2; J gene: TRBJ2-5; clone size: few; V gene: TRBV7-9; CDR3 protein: CASSRYSREGETQYF; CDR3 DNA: TGTGCCAGCAGCCGTTACAGCCGGGAGGGGGAGACCCAGTACTTC
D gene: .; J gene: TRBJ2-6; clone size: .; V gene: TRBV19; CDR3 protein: CASSDTGGVAGANVLTF; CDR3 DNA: TGTGCCAGTAGTGACACAGGGGGGGTGGCTGGGGCCAACGTCCTGACTTTC
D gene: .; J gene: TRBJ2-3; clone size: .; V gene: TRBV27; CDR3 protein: CASSFQGPSGTDTQYF; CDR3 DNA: TGTGCCAGCAGTTTTCAGGGGCCTAGCGGCACAGATACGCAGTATTTT
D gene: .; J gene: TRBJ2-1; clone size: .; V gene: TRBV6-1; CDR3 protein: CASSQRAVDEQFF; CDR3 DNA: TGTGCCAGCAGTCAGAGGGCGGTCGATGAGCAGTTCTTC
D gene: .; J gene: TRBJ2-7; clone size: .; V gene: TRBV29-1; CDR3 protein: CSAGPGSYEQYF; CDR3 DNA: TGCAGCGCTGGGCCCGGATCCTACGAGCAGTACTTC
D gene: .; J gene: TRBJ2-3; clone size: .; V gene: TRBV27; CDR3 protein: CASTGTQRPADTQYF; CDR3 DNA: TGTGCCAGCACCGGGACTCAACGTCCCGCAGATACGCAGTATTTT
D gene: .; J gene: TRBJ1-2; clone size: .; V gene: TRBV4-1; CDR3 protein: CASSQENTNYGYTF; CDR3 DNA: TGCGCCAGCAGCCAAGAGAACACTAACTATGGCTACACCTTC
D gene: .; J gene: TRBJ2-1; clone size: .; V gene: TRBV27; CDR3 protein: CASSPLLEGVNNEQFF; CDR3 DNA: TGTGCCAGCAGTCCCCTCCTGGAGGGGGTCAACAATGAGCAGTTCTTC
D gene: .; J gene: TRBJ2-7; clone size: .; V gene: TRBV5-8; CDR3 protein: CASVAGQYYEQYF; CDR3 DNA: TGTGCCAGCGTTGCGGGACAGTACTACGAGCAGTACTTC
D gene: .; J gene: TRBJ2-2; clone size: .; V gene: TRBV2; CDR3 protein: CASSDRWHGELFF; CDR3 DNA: TGTGCCAGCAGCGATAGGTGGCACGGGGAGCTGTTTTTT
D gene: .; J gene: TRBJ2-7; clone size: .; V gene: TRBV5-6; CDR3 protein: CASSWGDGLYEQYF; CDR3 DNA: TGTGCCAGCAGCTGGGGGGACGGTCTCTACGAGCAGTACTTC
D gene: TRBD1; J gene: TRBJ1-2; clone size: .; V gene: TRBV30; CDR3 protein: CAWSLDRGNYGYTF; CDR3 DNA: TGTGCCTGGAGCCTTGACAGGGGAAACTATGGCTACACCTTC
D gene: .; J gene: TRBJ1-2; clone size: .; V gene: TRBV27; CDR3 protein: CASSFAGGVYGYTF; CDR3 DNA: TGTGCCAGCAGTTTTGCGGGGGGGGTCTATGGCTACACCTTC
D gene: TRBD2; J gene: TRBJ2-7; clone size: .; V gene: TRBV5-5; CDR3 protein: CASSSRTSGRYEQYF; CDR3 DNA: TGTGCCAGCAGCTCACGGACTAGCGGGAGATACGAGCAGTACTTC
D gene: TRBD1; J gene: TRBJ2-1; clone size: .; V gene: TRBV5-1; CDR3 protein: CASSVDRGRNEQFF; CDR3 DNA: TGCGCCAGCAGCGTGGACAGGGGAAGGAATGAGCAGTTCTTC
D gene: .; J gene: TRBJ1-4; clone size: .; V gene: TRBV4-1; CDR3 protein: CASRLGTELFF; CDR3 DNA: TGCGCCAGCAGACTTGGGACGGAACTGTTTTTT
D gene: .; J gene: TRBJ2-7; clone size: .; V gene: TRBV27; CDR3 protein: CASSFRVKGGEQYF; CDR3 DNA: TGTGCCAGCAGTTTCCGTGTTAAGGGCGGAGAGCAGTACTTC